The rows below give T cell receptor beta chains drawn from one sample of a study of blood T cell repertoires in COVID-19. Sequenced by immunoSEQ multiplex PCR; TCRdb stores in-frame clones only, minus some. The table lists 90,000 to 120,000 clones, about 91% of them singletons. Source material: peripheral blood. Receptors were obtained from a man aged 45-60 years with active or convalescent COVID-19. Both conserved end residues are part of each CDR3. D genes are given only for firm matches. The size field is filled for only some rows; it gives once, few, many or a size class.

V	size	J	D	CDR3	DNA
TRBV14	NA	TRBJ1-1	NA	CASSQLGGTEAFF	TGTGCCAGCAGCCAATTGGGGGGCACTGAAGCTTTCTTT
TRBV7-9	NA	TRBJ1-5	NA	CASSLWTAYSNQPQHF	TGTGCCAGCAGCCTATGGACAGCGTATAGCAATCAGCCCCAGCATTTT
TRBV27	NA	TRBJ1-2	TRBD1	CASSLDRVGYGYTF	TGTGCCAGCAGTTTGGACAGGGTGGGCTATGGCTACACCTTC
TRBV5-1	NA	TRBJ2-2	NA	CASSFRWSGELFF	TGCGCCAGCAGCTTTAGATGGTCCGGGGAGCTGTTTTTT
TRBV18	NA	TRBJ2-7	TRBD1	CASSPRTGELGEQYF	TGTGCCAGCTCACCTCGGACAGGGGAATTGGGCGAGCAGTACTTC
TRBV6-1	NA	TRBJ2-7	TRBD2	CASSDLAGSYEQYF	TGTGCCAGCAGTGACCTAGCGGGGTCCTACGAGCAGTACTTC
TRBV3-1/TRBV3-2	NA	TRBJ1-1	NA	CASSQGVQGNTEAFF	TGTGCCAGCAGCCAAGGAGTTCAGGGGAACACTGAAGCTTTCTTT
TRBV27	NA	TRBJ2-3	TRBD2	CASSLFPSGSTDTQYF	TGTGCCAGCAGTTTATTCCCTAGCGGGAGCACAGATACGCAGTATTTT
TRBV30	once	TRBJ2-4	TRBD1	CAWSRRQGQYF	TGTGCCTGGAGTCGAAGACAGGGGCAGTACTTC
TRBV18	NA	TRBJ1-3	NA	CASSSRGFTGNTIYF	TGTGCCAGCTCATCCCGGGGGTTCACTGGAAACACCATATATTTT
TRBV7-8	NA	TRBJ2-3	TRBD2	CASSPSGGGASTDTQYF	TGTGCCAGCAGCCCTTCGGGGGGGGGAGCTAGCACAGATACGCAGTATTTT
TRBV6-5	NA	TRBJ1-3	NA	CASSLRQISGNTIYF	TGTGCCAGCAGCCTTAGACAAATCTCTGGAAACACCATATATTTT
TRBV9	NA	TRBJ2-7	TRBD2	CASSATSGTYEQYF	TGTGCCAGCAGCGCCACTAGCGGTACCTACGAGCAGTACTTC
TRBV6-6	NA	TRBJ1-1	NA	CASSLGVNTEAFF	TGTGCCAGCAGCCTCGGGGTGAACACTGAAGCTTTCTTT
TRBV5-8	NA	TRBJ2-2	TRBD2	CASSRGLAGVTGELFF	TGTGCCAGCAGCAGGGGACTAGCGGGTGTCACCGGGGAGCTGTTTTTT
TRBV24-1	NA	TRBJ2-3	TRBD1	CATSDRVFLPDTQYF	TGTGCCACCAGCGACAGGGTCTTTCTCCCAGATACGCAGTATTTT
TRBV7-2	NA	TRBJ1-1	NA	CASSLNRVGTEAFF	TGTGCCAGCAGCTTAAACAGGGTAGGGACTGAAGCTTTCTTT
TRBV6-5	NA	TRBJ2-1	TRBD2	CASKTSANNEQFF	TGTGCCAGCAAGACTAGCGCGAACAATGAGCAGTTCTTC
TRBV9	NA	TRBJ2-2	TRBD2	CASTPRASGYTGELFF	TGTGCCAGCACCCCCCGGGCTAGCGGTTACACCGGGGAGCTGTTTTTT
TRBV19	NA	TRBJ2-7	NA	CASSVRLYYEQYF	TGTGCCAGTAGTGTCCGACTGTACTACGAGCAGTACTTC
TRBV21-1	NA	TRBJ1-6	NA	CASSTGTGGNSPLHF	TGTGCCAGCAGCACTGGGACAGGCGGAAATTCACCCCTCCACTTT
TRBV7-2	NA	TRBJ1-5	NA	CASSLGGRPDGSQHF	TGTGCCAGCAGCTTAGGGGGCCGGCCAGATGGGTCCCAGCATTTT
TRBV30	NA	TRBJ1-4	TRBD1	CAWRQNRGWEKLFF	TGTGCCTGGAGGCAAAACAGGGGCTGGGAAAAACTGTTTTTT
TRBV6-5	NA	TRBJ2-5	NA	CASSYDASWDQETQYF	TGTGCCAGCAGTTACGATGCTAGCTGGGACCAAGAGACCCAGTACTTC
TRBV5-6	NA	TRBJ2-5	TRBD1	CASSPGAGGIETQYF	TGTGCCAGCAGCCCTGGCGCAGGGGGCATAGAGACCCAGTACTTC
TRBV5-1	NA	TRBJ2-2	NA	CASRKQAANTGELFF	TGCGCCAGCAGGAAACAGGCCGCGAACACCGGGGAGCTGTTTTTT
TRBV7-9	few	TRBJ1-3	TRBD1	CASSFGTGHSGNTIYF	TGTGCCAGCAGCTTCGGGACAGGGCACTCTGGAAACACCATATATTTT
TRBV28	NA	TRBJ1-6	NA	CASSLGQLGSPLHF	TGTGCCAGCAGTTTGGGGCAACTTGGTTCACCCCTCCACTTT
TRBV2	NA	TRBJ1-6	NA	CASSGTDGNNSPLHF	TGTGCCAGCAGTGGGACAGATGGAAATAATTCACCCCTCCACTTT
TRBV4-2	once	TRBJ2-3	TRBD2	CASSQSSTSASSTDTQYF	TGTGCCAGCAGCCAGAGTTCAACTAGCGCCTCTAGCACAGATACGCAGTATTTT
TRBV27	NA	TRBJ2-7	NA	CASSDSAEQYF	TGTGCCAGCAGTGACAGTGCCGAGCAGTACTTC
TRBV6-5	NA	TRBJ1-5	TRBD1	CASTPGLGGNQPQHF	TGTGCCAGCACCCCTGGGTTAGGGGGCAACCAGCCCCAGCATTTT
TRBV6-2/TRBV6-3	NA	TRBJ2-7	TRBD2	CASSYSPTSGRLMVDEQYF	TGTGCCAGCAGTTACTCACCGACTAGCGGGAGGTTGATGGTCGACGAGCAGTACTTC
TRBV28	NA	TRBJ2-7	TRBD2	CASSFPDRGLADSYEQYF	TGTGCCAGCAGTTTCCCCGATCGCGGACTAGCGGACTCCTACGAGCAGTACTTC
TRBV30	NA	TRBJ1-4	NA	CAWRSGLSTNEKLFF	TGTGCCTGGAGATCCGGACTGTCAACTAATGAAAAACTGTTTTTT
TRBV7-8	NA	TRBJ2-1	TRBD2	CASSLVGGGAYNEQFF	TGTGCCAGCAGCTTAGTGGGCGGGGGTGCCTACAATGAGCAGTTCTTC
TRBV4-3	once	TRBJ1-5	NA	CASSAGSGQPQHF	TGCGCCAGCAGCGCCGGGAGCGGTCAGCCCCAGCATTTT